This T cell receptor (beta chain) was sequenced in a study of persistence of HIV-infected CD4 T cells. On this clone itself: Its specificity is unknown.

This was the immunoSEQ version 4 assay in survey mode. This table comes from immunoSEQ multiplex PCR, and its TCRdb copy is limited to in-frame clones, with some not included. This table holds about 4,900 clones, around three fifths found once. Stimulation used 10 ug/mL lysate from CMV-infected fibroblasts. Sorting selected CD4+ T cells upregulating both CD40 ligand and CD69. The source of this sequence is an adult man with HIV who was CMV-seropositive. This material consisted of CD4+ T cells sorted from PBMCs after approximately 19-hour stimulation, taken from a patient who received antiretroviral therapy.

CDR3 coding DNA: TGTGCCAGCAGCCGAGGAGGGGATTCACCCCTCCACTTT. It encodes CASSRGGDSPLHF. The V gene is TRBV7-8, the J gene TRBJ1-6, with D maybe TRBD1 (5 bases). In germline, CDR1 is SGHVS, CDR2 FQNEAQ. V lost 5 bases, J lost 8 bases, and 10 bases lay in between. The CDR3 covers 13 residues.